One sample yielded the 8 T cell receptor beta chains listed below, sequenced in a study of blood T cell repertoires in COVID-19. TCRdb keeps only in-frame clones here, not all; method: immunoSEQ multiplex PCR. The table includes over 30,000 clones, around 82% detected once. Sequencing used peripheral blood. These receptors were taken from a man aged 45-60 years with acute or convalescent COVID-19.

The chain has TRBV9 and TRBJ2-5; D perhaps matches TRBD2 (5 bases). Germline-derived CDR1 and CDR2 are SGDLS and YYNGEE. Trimming took off 4 bases at V and 2 bases at J, with 15 bases between the two ends. The CDR3 length is 15 residues. Here the CDR3 DNA reads TGTGCCAGCAGCTTGAGAACGAGGGAGCAAGAGACCCAGTACTTC. Its translation: CASSLRTREQETQYF.

The chain joins TRBV6-4 to TRBJ2-3; 9 bases map to TRBD2. The trim removed 5 bases at V and 0 bases at J, leaving 3 bases unmatched. The CDR3 has 15 amino acids. Germline CDR1 reads MRHNA; CDR2 reads SNTAGT. In nucleotides, the CDR3 is TGTGCCAGCAGTTCCAGCGGGGGGAGCACAGATACGCAGTATTTT. Translation: CASSSSGGSTDTQYF.

A few counts support this clone. CDR3 nucleotides: TGCGCCAGCAGTGAGGGGGGCACTAATGAAAAACTGTTTTTT. Translated, it gives CASSEGGTNEKLFF. The chain employs TRBV10-1 and TRBJ1-4, with D possibly matching TRBD1 (6 bases). The CDR3 has 14 amino acids. Trimming removed 2 bases at V and 2 bases at J, with 6 bases between. Germline CDR1 WNHNN, CDR2 SYGVQD (reference sequence).

This clone was seen only once. V gene TRBV6-5 combines with J gene TRBJ1-5; 7 bases are shared with TRBD1. The CDR3 is made up of 15 amino acids. J was trimmed by 4 bases and V by 0 bases; bases with no gene match: 3. CDR1 and CDR2 from the germline V gene are MNHEY and SVGAGI. This CDR3 is CASSYSGTENQPQHF. The CDR3 coding sequence is TGTGCCAGCAGTTACTCCGGGACAGAGAATCAGCCCCAGCATTTT.

This clone has a single count. V usage is TRBV5-4 and J usage is TRBJ2-5; TRBD1 matches at 10 bases. Germline lookup yields CDR1 SGHNT and CDR2 YYREEE (reference sequence). V was pared by 4 bases and J by 5 bases, with 5 bases of the junction left unmatched. This CDR3 contains 14 residues. The CDR3 spells CASSNEDRGETQYF. The CDR3 DNA reads TGTGCCAGCAGCAACGAGGACAGGGGGGAGACCCAGTACTTC.

V usage is TRBV9 and J usage is TRBJ1-1; the match to TRBD1 covers 8 bases. Germline CDR1 is SGDLS and CDR2 is YYNGEE. This CDR3 region has 15 residues. J was trimmed by 0 bases and V by 8 bases; bases with no gene match: 9. The CDR3 spells CASGGDRRMNTEAFF. As DNA, the CDR3 is TGTGCCAGTGGGGGGGACAGGCGAATGAACACTGAAGCTTTCTTT.

The J gene is TRBJ1-1, the V gene TRBV29-1; D gene unclear. CDR3 length equals 11 residues. In germline, CDR1 is SQVTM, CDR2 ANQGSEA. V dropped 7 bases and J dropped 5 bases, with 11 bases sitting between them. CDR3 residues: CSGLSGTEAFF. Written as DNA, the CDR3 is TGCAGCGGATTGTCGGGGACTGAAGCTTTCTTT.

The rearrangement links TRBV2 to TRBJ1-5; 8 bases map to TRBD1. After removal of 3 bases from V and 6 bases from J, the junction contained 7 bases not matched to a gene. The CDR3 consists of 15 residues. The V gene's germline CDR1 is SNHLY and CDR2 FYNNEI. CDR3 nucleotides: TGTGCCAGCAGTGATGGGAAGGACAGGGTTCAGCCCCAGCATTTT. It specifies CASSDGKDRVQPQHF.